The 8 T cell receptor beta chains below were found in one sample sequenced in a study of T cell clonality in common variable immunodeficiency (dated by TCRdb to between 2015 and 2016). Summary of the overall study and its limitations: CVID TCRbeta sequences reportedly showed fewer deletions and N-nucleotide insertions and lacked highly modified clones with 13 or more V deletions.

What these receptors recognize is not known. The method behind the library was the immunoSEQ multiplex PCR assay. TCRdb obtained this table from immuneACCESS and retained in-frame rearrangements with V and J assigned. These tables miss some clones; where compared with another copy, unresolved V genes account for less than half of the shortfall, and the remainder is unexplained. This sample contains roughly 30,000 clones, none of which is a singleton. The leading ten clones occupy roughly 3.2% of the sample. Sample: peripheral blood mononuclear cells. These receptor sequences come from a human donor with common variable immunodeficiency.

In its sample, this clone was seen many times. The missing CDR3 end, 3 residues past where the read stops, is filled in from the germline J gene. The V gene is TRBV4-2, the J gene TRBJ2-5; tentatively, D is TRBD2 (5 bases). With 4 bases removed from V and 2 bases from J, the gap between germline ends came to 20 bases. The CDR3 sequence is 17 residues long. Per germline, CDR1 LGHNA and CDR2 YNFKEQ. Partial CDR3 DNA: TGTGCCAGCAGCCTTAGGTACGGAGGTGTGACACAAGAGACC. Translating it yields CASSLRYGGVTQET. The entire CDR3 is CASSLRYGGVTQETQYF.

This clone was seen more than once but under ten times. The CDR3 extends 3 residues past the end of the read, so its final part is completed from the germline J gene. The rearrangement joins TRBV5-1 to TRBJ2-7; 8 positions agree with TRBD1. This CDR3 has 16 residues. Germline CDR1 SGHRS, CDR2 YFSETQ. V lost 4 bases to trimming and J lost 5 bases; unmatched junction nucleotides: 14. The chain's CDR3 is CASSLGVTGGGNEQYF. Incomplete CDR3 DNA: TGCGCCAGCAGCCTTGGCGTAACAGGGGGTGGGAACGAG.

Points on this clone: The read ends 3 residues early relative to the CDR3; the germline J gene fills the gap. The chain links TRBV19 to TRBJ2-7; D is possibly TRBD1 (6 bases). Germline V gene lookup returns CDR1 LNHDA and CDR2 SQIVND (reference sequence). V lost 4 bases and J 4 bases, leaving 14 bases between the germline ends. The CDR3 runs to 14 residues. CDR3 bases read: TGTGCCAGTAGTACGACACAGGGATTGTACGAG. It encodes CASSTTQGLYE. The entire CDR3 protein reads CASSTTQGLYEQYF.

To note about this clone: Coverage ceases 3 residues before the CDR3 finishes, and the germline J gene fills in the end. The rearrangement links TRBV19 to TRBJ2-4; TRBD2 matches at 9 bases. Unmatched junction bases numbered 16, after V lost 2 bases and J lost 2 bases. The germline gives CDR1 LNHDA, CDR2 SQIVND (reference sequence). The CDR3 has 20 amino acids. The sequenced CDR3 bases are TGTGCCAGTAGTATAAGGGGGGGTAGCGGGAGTCTCGGAACCAAAAACATT. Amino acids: CASSIRGGSGSLGTKNI. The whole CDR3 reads CASSIRGGSGSLGTKNIQYF. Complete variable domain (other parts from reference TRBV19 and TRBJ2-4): DGGITQSPKYLFRKEGQNVTLSCEQNLNHDAMYWYRQDPGQGLRLIYYSQIVNDFQKGDIAEGYSVSREKKESFPLTVTSAQKNPTAFYLCASSIRGGSGSLGTKNIQYFGAGTRLSVL.

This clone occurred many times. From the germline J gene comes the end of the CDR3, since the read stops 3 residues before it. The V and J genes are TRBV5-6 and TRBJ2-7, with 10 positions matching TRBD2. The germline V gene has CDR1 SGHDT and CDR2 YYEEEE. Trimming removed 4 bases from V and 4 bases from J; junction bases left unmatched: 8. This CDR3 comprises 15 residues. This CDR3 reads CASSPSSGRFYEQYF. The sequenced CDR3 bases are TGTGCCAGCAGCCCTTCTAGCGGGAGATTTTACGAG.

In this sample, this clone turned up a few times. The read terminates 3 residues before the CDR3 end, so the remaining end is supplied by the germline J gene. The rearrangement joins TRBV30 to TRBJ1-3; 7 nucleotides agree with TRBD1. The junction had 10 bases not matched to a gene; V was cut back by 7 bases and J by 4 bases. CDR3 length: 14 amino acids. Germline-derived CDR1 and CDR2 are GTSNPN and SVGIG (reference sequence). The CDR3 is CAFQPGGSGNTIYF. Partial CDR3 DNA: TGTGCCTTCCAACCAGGGGGGTCAGGAAACACC. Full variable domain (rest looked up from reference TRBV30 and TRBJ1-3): SQTIHQWPATLVQPVGSPLSLECTVEGTSNPNLYWYRQAAGRGLQLLFYSVGIGQISSEVPQNLSASRPQDRQFILSSKKLLLSDSGFYLCAFQPGGSGNTIYFGEGSWLTVV.

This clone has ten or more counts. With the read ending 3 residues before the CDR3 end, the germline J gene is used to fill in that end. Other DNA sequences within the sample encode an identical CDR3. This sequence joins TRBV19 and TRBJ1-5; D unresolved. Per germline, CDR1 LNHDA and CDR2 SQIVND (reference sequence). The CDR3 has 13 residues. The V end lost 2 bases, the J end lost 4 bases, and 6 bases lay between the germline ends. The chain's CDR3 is CASSIKGNQPQHF. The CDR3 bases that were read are TGTGCCAGTAGTATAAAGGGTAATCAGCCC. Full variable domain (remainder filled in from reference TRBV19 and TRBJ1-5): DGGITQSPKYLFRKEGQNVTLSCEQNLNHDAMYWYRQDPGQGLRLIYYSQIVNDFQKGDIAEGYSVSREKKESFPLTVTSAQKNPTAFYLCASSIKGNQPQHFGDGTRLSIL.

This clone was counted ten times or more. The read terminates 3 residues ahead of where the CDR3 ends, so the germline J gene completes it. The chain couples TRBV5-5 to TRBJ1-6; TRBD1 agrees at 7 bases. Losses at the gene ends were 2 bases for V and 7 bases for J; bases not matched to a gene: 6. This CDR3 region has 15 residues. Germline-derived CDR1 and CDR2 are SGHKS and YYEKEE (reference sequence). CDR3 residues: CASSFADRSNSPLHF. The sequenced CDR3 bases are TGTGCCAGCAGCTTCGCGGACAGGTCAAATTCACCC.